This T cell receptor beta chain was sequenced during a study of cytomegalovirus exposure and HLA in healthy donors. CDR3 length equals 12 residues. Germline V gene lookup returns CDR1 MDHEN and CDR2 SYDVKM. V lost 7 bases to trimming and J lost 6 bases, with 12 bases between them. Use of 60 Vbeta and 13 Jbeta primers characterized the PCR. The protocol was immunoSEQ multiplex PCR, while the TCRdb copy is restricted to in-frame clones and leaves out a portion. The profile shows 90,000 to 130,000 clones, approximately 83% of them singletons. This sequence was found in a man aged 35-49 years in good health and CMV-seronegative. The chain carries TRBV28 and TRBJ1-2, with a possible D match to TRBD1 (5 bases). Sequencing was carried out using PBMCs. The chain's CDR3 is CASTPPGDGYTF. The CDR3 coding sequence is TGTGCCAGCACCCCTCCGGGGGATGGCTACACCTTC.